The clone carrying this TCR beta chain was observed a single time. The target antigen is unknown. During the collection period, no donor immune events like infections were recorded. The CDR3 covers 14 residues. V lost 1 base to trimming and J lost 1 base, with 8 bases between them. Looked up from germline, CDR1 is GTSNPN and CDR2 is SVGIG (reference sequence). The repertoire was sequenced with immunoSEQ multiplex PCR; TCRdb's copy has only in-frame clones and lacks some. The table includes around 94,000 clones, 80% to 90% detected once. The data were obtained in a study of identifying expanded T cells in peripheral blood. Study-wide results and caveats: Differentially abundant clones: 1 to 1.5 between replicates, roughly 16 at about two weeks, over 18 at four. Clone count variance between roughly 2-week samples rose with total template count.

The receptor was isolated from a person aged 18 to 75 in good health. The chain uses TRBV30 and TRBJ1-5; D not resolved. The sample taken for sequencing was blood. The CDR3 loop is CAWSGGRSNQPQHF. CDR3 nucleotides: TGTGCCTGGAGTGGGGGTAGAAGCAATCAGCCCCAGCATTTT.